Each of the 9 T cell receptor beta chains below was sequenced from the same sample in a study of identical twins' blood T cells. MiXCR, run by TCRdb on the 5' RACE reads, gives a single entry per CDR3 protein. The table lists a few hundred thousand distinct CDR3 sequences, around 30% of them singletons. Sequencing used PBMCs. The source is a woman aged 18-49 years in good health.

This clonotype was seen a single time. The V gene is TRBV28, the J gene TRBJ2-1, with D unresolved. CDR1 is MDHEN and CDR2 is SYDVKM in the germline V gene. This CDR3 comprises 14 residues. Trimming removed 6 bases at V and 9 bases at J, with 18 bases between. This CDR3 is CASRTDLPGSEQFF. The CDR3 DNA follows: TGTGCCAGCAGAACCGACCTCCCGGGTTCTGAGCAGTTCTTC. Variable domain in full (rest from reference TRBV28 and TRBJ2-1): DVKVTQSSRYLVKRTGEKVFLECVQDMDHENMFWYRQDPGLGLRLIYFSYDVKMKEKGDIPEGYSVSREKKERFSLILESASTNQTSMYLCASRTDLPGSEQFFGPGTRLTVL.

There are many counts of this clonotype. The gene calls are TRBV4-3 and TRBJ2-1, with a tentative D call TRBD2 (5 bases). This CDR3 contains 16 residues. V was shortened by 0 bases and J by 4 bases, with 13 bases between the two germline ends. In germline, CDR1 is LGHNA, CDR2 YSLEER. Written as DNA, the CDR3 is TGCGCCAGCAGCCAAGACGTCCAGCGGAGTTACAATGAGCAGTTCTTC. Translating gives CASSQDVQRSYNEQFF.

The chain employs TRBV10-3 and TRBJ2-2, with 12 bases identical to TRBD2. V was pared by 10 bases and J by 3 bases, with 9 bases of the junction left unmatched. This CDR3 region has 16 residues. Per germline, CDR1 ENHRY and CDR2 SYGVKD. CDR3 amino acids: CATVDSSGGDTGELFF. The CDR3 DNA reads TGTGCCACGGTGGACTCTAGCGGGGGGGACACCGGGGAGCTGTTTTTT.

At least ten counts were recorded for this clonotype. This sequence joins TRBV5-1 and TRBJ2-1; 13 bases are a match to TRBD2. Unmatched junction bases numbered 6, after V lost 4 bases and J lost 5 bases. Germline V CDR1 and CDR2: SGHRS, YFSETQ. CDR3 length equals 16 residues. This CDR3 reads CASSTWTSGSHNEQFF. In nucleotides, the CDR3 is TGCGCCAGCAGCACCTGGACTAGCGGGAGTCACAATGAGCAGTTCTTC.

V and J are TRBV29-1 and TRBJ2-4; D uncertain. This CDR3 is built from 11 residues. Germline CDR1 reads SQVTM; CDR2 reads ANQGSEA. Trimming cost V 7 bases and J 10 bases, with 14 bases left between them. DNA of the CDR3: TGCAGCGCAGGATTCGGGCCGATTCAGTACTTC. It encodes CSAGFGPIQYF.

The V call is TRBV11-2, the J call TRBJ2-1, with 13 bases that match TRBD2. CDR1 and CDR2 from the germline V gene are SGHAT and FQNNGV. The CDR3 contains 16 residues. The J segment lost 8 bases and the V segment lost 3 bases, leaving 7 bases of the junction unmatched. The CDR3 spells CASSLETSGGRDEQFF. The CDR3 DNA is TGTGCCAGCAGCTTGGAGACTAGCGGGGGGAGGGATGAGCAGTTCTTC.

In its sample, this clonotype was seen many times. V and J are TRBV11-2 and TRBJ1-3; D call uncertain. Germline CDR1 SGHAT, CDR2 FQNNGV. Trimming took 5 bases from V and 1 from J, leaving 12 bases between them. The CDR3 is made up of 15 amino acids. The CDR3, as DNA: TGTGCCAGCAGCCCAGGCCCCCTTTCTGGAAACACCATATATTTT. Translating it yields CASSPGPLSGNTIYF.

Comments on this clonotype: The junction departs from the called germline gene at one end, perhaps through a read error. The chain recombines TRBV18 with TRBJ1-3; 8 nucleotides align to TRBD1. Germline V gene sequence: CDR1 KGHSH, CDR2 LQKENI. This CDR3 contains 15 residues. The CDR3 nucleotides read TGTTCCAGCTCATCGGGACAGGTACCTGGAAACACCATATATTTT. It encodes CSSSSGQVPGNTIYF.

Concerning this clonotype itself: A clone one base away is much larger, so this may be a read error. This rearrangement joins TRBV2 to TRBJ1-1, with TRBD1 matching 7 bases. V shed 11 bases, J shed 10 bases, and the junction held 7 bases outside the gene matches. The germline V gene encodes CDR1 SNHLY and CDR2 FYNNEI. The length of the CDR3 is 10 residues. The CDR3 loop is CAAAQGGAFF. The CDR3 nucleotides read TGTGCCGCCGCTCAGGGGGGAGCTTTCTTT. The full variable domain, in which reference TRBV2 and TRBJ1-1 provide the parts outside the CDR3, is EPEVTQTPSHQVTQMGQEVILRCVPISNHLYFYWYRQILGQKVEFLVSFYNNEISEKSEIFDDQFSVERPDGSNFTLKIRSTKLEDSAMYFCAAAQGGAFFGQGTRLTVV.